This T cell receptor (beta chain) appears in the sequencing data of a study of blood T cell repertoires in COVID-19. Study information: COVID-19 samples from acute and convalescent phases originated in the United States, Italy and Spain.

This clone was detected once. In the original analysis: Quantification of nucleated cells was approximated via reference gene primer amplification. Here immunoSEQ multiplex PCR was the method, and the copy in TCRdb shows in-frame clones only, minus some. D and trimming were read from the DNA, whereas the V and J calls and clone size are those reported in that table. The sample includes about 190,000 clones, around 87% of them seen just once. Trimming cost V 0 bases and J 6 bases, with 13 bases left between them. The germline V gene encodes CDR1 KGHDR and CDR2 SFDVKD. There are 16 residues in the CDR3.

This TCR was sampled from a woman aged 18-30 years who had recovered from COVID-19. The sample was peripheral blood. The chain has TRBV24-1 and TRBJ2-2, with D perhaps TRBD2 (7 bases). DNA of the CDR3: TGTGCCACCAGTGATTTGAAGGGAGGGGGAGCCGGGGAGCTGTTTTTT. Translated: CATSDLKGGGAGELFF.